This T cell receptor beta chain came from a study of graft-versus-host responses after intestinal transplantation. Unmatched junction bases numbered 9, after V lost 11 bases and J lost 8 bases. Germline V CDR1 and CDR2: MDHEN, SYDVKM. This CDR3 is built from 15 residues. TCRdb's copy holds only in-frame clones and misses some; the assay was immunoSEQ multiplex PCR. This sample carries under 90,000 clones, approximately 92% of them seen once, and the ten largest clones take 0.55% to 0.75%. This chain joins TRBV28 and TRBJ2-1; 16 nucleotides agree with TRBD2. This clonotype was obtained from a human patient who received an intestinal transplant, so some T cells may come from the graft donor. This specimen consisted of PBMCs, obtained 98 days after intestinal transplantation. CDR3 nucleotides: TGTGCCCACAGGGGACTAGCGGGAGGGTTCGATGAGCAGTTCTTC. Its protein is CAHRGLAGGFDEQFF.